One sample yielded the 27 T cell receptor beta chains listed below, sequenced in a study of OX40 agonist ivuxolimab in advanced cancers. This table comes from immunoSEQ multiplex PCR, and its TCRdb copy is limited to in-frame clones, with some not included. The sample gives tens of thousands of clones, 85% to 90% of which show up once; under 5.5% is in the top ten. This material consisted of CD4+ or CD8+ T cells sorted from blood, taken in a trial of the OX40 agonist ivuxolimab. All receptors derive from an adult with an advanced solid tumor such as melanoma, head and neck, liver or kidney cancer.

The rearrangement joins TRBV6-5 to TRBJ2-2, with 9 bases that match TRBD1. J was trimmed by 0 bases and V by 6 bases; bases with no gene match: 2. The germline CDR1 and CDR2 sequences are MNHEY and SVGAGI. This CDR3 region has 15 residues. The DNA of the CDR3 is TGTGCCAGCAGACGGACAGGGGCGAACACCGGGGAGCTGTTTTTT. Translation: CASRRTGANTGELFF.

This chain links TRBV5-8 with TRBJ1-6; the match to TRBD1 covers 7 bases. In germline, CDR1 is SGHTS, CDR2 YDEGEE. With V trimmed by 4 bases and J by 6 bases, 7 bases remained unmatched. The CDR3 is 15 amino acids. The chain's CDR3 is CASSPWDSLNSPLHF. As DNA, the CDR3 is TGTGCCAGCAGCCCCTGGGACAGCCTTAATTCACCCCTCCACTTT.

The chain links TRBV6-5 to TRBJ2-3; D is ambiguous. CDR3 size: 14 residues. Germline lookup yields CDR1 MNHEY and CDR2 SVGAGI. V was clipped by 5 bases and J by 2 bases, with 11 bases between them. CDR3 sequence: CASSRTVHTDTQYF. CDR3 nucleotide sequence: TGTGCCAGCAGTCGGACGGTTCACACAGATACGCAGTATTTT.

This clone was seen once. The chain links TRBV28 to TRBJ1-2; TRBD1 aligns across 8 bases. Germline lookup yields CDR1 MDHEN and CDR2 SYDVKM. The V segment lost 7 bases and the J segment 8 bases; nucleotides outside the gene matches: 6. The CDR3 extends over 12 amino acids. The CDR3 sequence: CASTSGGLGYTF. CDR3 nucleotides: TGTGCCAGCACATCAGGGGGCTTAGGCTACACCTTC.

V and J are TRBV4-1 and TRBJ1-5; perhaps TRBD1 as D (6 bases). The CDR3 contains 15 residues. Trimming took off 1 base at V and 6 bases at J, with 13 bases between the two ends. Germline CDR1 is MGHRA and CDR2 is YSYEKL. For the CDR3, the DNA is TGCGCCAGCAGCCAAGTTCTGACAGGAGGTCAGCCCCAGCATTTT. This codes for CASSQVLTGGQPQHF.

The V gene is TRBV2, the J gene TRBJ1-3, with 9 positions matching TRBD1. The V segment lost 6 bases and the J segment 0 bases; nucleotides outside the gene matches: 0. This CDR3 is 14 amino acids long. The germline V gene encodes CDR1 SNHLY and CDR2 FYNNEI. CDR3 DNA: TGTGCCAGCAGGGGACAGGGCTCTGGAAACACCATATATTTT. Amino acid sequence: CASRGQGSGNTIYF.

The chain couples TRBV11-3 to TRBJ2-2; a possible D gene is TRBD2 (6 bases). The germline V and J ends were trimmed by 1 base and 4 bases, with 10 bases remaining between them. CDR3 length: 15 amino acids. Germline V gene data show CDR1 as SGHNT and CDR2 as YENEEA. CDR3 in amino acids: CASSLAAGITGELFF. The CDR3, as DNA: TGTGCCAGCAGCTTAGCCGCGGGAATCACCGGGGAGCTGTTTTTT.

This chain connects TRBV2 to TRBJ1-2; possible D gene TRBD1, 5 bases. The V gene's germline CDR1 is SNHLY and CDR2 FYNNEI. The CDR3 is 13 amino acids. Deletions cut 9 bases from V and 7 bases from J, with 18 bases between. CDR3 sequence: CASKIMGESGYTF. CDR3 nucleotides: TGTGCCAGTAAGATCATGGGGGAGAGTGGCTACACCTTC.

CDR3 residues: CAWLAGGLSGNTIYF. The CDR3, as DNA: TGTGCCTGGCTGGCCGGGGGTCTCTCTGGAAACACCATATATTTT. The J gene is TRBJ1-3, the V gene TRBV30; maybe TRBD1 (5 bases). V lost 5 bases and J 0 bases, leaving 14 bases between the germline ends. CDR1 and CDR2 from the germline V gene are GTSNPN and SVGIG (reference sequence). CDR3 length equals 15 residues.

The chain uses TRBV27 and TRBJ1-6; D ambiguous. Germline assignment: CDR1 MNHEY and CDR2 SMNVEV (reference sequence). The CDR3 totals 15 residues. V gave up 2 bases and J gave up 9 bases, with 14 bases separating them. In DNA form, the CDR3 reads TGTGCCAGCAGTTTAGTTTCCGGATCTTCTTCACCCCTCCACTTT. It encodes CASSLVSGSSSPLHF.

This CDR3 reads CASTISATVRGTGLYGYTF. The DNA of the CDR3 is TGTGCCAGTACCATCAGCGCGACAGTGAGGGGTACGGGTCTCTATGGCTACACCTTC. The chain uses TRBV19 and TRBJ1-2; D might be TRBD1 (5 bases). CDR1 LNHDA and CDR2 SQIVND come from the germline V gene (reference sequence). The V gene lost 7 bases and the J gene lost 4 bases, with 31 bases spanning the gap. The CDR3 runs 19 residues.

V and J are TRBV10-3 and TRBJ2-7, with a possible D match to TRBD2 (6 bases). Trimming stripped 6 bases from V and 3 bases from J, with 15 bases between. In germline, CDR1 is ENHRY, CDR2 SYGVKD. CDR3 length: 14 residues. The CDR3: CAISPGPGSYEQYF. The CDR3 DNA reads TGTGCCATCAGCCCGGGACCCGGGAGCTACGAGCAGTACTTC.

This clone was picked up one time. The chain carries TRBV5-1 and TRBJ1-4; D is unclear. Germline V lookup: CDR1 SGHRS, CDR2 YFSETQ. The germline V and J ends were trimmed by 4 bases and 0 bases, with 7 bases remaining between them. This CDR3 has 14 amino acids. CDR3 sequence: CASSGGATNEKLFF. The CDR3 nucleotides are TGCGCCAGCAGCGGCGGTGCAACTAATGAAAAACTGTTTTTT.

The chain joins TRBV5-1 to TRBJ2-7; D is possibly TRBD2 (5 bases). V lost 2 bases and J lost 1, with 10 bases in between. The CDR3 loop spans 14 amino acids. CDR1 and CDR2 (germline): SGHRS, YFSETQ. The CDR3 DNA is TGCGCCAGCAGCTTCCGGGAATCATCCTACGAGCAGTACTTC. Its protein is CASSFRESSYEQYF.

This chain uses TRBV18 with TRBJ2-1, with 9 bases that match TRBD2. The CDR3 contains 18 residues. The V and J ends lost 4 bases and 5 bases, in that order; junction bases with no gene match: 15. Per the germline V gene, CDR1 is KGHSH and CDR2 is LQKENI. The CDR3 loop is CASSLRHSGGLGDNEQFF. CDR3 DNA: TGTGCCAGCTCACTCCGTCATAGCGGGGGTTTGGGGGACAATGAGCAGTTCTTC.

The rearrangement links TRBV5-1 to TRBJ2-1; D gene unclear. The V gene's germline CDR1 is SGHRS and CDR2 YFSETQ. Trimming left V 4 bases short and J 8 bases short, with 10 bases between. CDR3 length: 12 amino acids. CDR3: CASSLVGHEQFF. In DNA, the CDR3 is TGCGCCAGCAGCCTGGTCGGACATGAGCAGTTCTTC.

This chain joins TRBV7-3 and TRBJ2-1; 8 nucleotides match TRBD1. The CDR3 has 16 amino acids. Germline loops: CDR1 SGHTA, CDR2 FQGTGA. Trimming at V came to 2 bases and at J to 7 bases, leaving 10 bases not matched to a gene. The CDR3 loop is CASSLGPAGGGNEQFF. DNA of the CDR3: TGTGCCAGCAGCTTAGGTCCCGCAGGGGGCGGGAATGAGCAGTTCTTC. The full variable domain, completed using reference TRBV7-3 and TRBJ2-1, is GAGVSQTPSNKVTEKGKYVELRCDPISGHTALYWYRQSLGQGPEFLIYFQGTGAADDSGLPNDRFFAVRPEGSVSTLKIQRTERGDSAVYLCASSLGPAGGGNEQFFGPGTRLTVL.

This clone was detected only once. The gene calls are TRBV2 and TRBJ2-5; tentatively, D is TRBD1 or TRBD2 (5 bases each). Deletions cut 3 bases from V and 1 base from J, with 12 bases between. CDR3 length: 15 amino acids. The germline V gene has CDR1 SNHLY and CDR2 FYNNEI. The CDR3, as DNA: TGTGCCAGCAGTGAGTTTTGGGGGACCCAAGAGACCCAGTACTTC. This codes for CASSEFWGTQETQYF.

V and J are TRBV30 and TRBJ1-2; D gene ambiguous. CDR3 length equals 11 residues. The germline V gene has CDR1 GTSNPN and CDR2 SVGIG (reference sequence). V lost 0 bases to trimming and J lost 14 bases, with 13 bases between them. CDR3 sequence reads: CAWSVQHQRTF. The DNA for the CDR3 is TGTGCCTGGAGTGTACAACACCAAAGGACCTTC.

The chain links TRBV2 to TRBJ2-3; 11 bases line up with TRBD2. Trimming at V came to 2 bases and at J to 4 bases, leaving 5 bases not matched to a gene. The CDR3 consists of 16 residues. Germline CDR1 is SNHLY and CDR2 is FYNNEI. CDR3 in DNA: TGTGCCAGCAGTGAATGGTCACTAGCGGGAGCAGATACGCAGTATTTT. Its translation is CASSEWSLAGADTQYF.

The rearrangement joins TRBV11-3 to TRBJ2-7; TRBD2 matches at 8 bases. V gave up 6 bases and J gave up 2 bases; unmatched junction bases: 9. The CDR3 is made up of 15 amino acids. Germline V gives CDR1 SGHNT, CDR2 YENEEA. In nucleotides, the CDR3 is TGTGCCAGCAGTCCAAGACTAGCGCCGACCTACGAGCAGTACTTC. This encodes CASSPRLAPTYEQYF.

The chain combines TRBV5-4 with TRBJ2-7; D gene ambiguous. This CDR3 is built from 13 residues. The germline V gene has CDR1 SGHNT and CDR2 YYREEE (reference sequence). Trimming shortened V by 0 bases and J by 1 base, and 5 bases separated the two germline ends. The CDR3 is CASSLVSSYEQYF. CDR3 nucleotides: TGTGCCAGCAGCTTGGTATCGTCCTACGAGCAGTACTTC.

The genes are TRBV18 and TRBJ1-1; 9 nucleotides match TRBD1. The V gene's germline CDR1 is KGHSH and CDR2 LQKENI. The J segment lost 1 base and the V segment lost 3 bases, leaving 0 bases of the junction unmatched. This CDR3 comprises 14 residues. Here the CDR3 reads CASSPGQGNTEAFF. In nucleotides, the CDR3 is TGTGCCAGCTCACCGGGACAGGGGAACACTGAAGCTTTCTTT. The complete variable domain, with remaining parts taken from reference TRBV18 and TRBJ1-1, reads NAGVMQNPRHLVRRRGQEARLRCSPMKGHSHVYWYRQLPEEGLKFMVYLQKENIIDESGMPKERFSAEFPKEGPSILRIQQVVRGDSAAYFCASSPGQGNTEAFFGQGTRLTVV.

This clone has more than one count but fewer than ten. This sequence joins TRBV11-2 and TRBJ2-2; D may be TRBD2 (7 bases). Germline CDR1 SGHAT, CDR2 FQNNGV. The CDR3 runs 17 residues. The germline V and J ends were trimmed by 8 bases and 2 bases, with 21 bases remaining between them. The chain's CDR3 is CASRTLGGTSNTGELFF. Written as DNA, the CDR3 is TGTGCCAGCCGCACCCTGGGGGGGACAAGTAACACCGGGGAGCTGTTTTTT.

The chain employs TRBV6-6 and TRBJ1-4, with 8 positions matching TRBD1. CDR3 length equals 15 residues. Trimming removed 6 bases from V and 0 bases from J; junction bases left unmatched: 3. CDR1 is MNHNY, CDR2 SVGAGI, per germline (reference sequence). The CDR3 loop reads CASRGTGSTNEKLFF. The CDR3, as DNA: TGTGCCAGCAGGGGGACAGGATCAACTAATGAAAAACTGTTTTTT.

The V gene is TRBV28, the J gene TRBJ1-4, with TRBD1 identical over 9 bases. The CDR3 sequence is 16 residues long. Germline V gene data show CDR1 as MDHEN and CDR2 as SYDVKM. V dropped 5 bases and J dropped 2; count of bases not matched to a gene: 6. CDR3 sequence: CASSTPDRGTNEKLFF. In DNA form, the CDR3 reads TGTGCCAGCAGTACCCCGGACAGGGGTACTAATGAAAAACTGTTTTTT. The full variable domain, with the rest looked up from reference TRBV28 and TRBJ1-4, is DVKVTQSSRYLVKRTGEKVFLECVQDMDHENMFWYRQDPGLGLRLIYFSYDVKMKEKGDIPEGYSVSREKKERFSLILESASTNQTSMYLCASSTPDRGTNEKLFFGSGTQLSVL.

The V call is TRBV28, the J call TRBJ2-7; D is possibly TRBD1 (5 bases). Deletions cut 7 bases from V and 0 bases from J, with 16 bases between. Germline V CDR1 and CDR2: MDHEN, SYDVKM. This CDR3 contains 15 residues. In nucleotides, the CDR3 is TGTGCCAGCACTAGGACACCAACACCCTCCTACGAGCAGTACTTC. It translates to CASTRTPTPSYEQYF. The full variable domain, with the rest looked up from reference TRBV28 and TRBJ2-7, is DVKVTQSSRYLVKRTGEKVFLECVQDMDHENMFWYRQDPGLGLRLIYFSYDVKMKEKGDIPEGYSVSREKKERFSLILESASTNQTSMYLCASTRTPTPSYEQYFGPGTRLTVT.